The following is a T cell receptor beta chain sequence with its context. It has no known antigen specificity. The sample holds no much larger clone one base away, and base qualities are not on file. This sample is part of a study of CD8 T cells in Susac syndrome (dated by TCRdb to between 2017 and 2020). A note on the overall study: The study used repertoire sequencing to test whether antigen drove CD8+ T cell activation and differentiation in Susac syndrome. CD8+ T cell repertoire clonality was compared between some 12 healthy donors, approximately 14 Susac syndrome patients and around 16 multiple sclerosis patients.

What the research found in general, with its limitations: The number of individuals in the TCR sequencing and HLA analysis was acknowledged as relatively small.

Peripheral blood CD8+ and CD4+ T cells from healthy donors, Susac syndrome patients and multiple sclerosis patients were profiled using high-throughput TCR beta sequencing. The multiple sclerosis controls were treatment-naive patients whose relapsing-remitting disease, either stable or active, fulfilled the revised McDonald criteria. CD8+ TEMRA cells were enriched by FACS, while bulk CD8+ and CD4+ T cells were purified by magnetic negative isolation. Blood was drawn into EDTA tubes, processed within 24 hours, and PBMCs were isolated by density gradient centrifugation. PBMCs intended for TCR sequencing were cryopreserved in liquid nitrogen and thawed later in a water bath at 37 degrees C. The sorted or isolated CD4+, CD8+ and CD8+ TEMRA cells had a purity of 90% or higher. RNA was extracted using the RNeasy kit, and roughly 0.45 to 1 microgram was reverse transcribed with random hexamers. The immunoSEQ multiplex PCR assay, which covers 54 Vbeta and 13 Jbeta segments, was used to amplify TCR beta CDR3 regions. To correct PCR amplification bias, a synthetic template baseline was used for both primer optimization and computational correction. Concerning the study's data processing: Reads were assigned to V, D and J genes according to IMGT and analyzed in immunoSEQ Analyzer, with only productive sequences retained. Clonality was calculated as one minus the Shannon entropy normalized by log2 of the number of productive unique sequences. For each patient and control, public and private clones were evaluated within the 100 most prevalent clones. A clone was defined as Susac-specific if it was absent from the healthy and MS cohorts, from about a thousand published viral clones and from other ImmuneACCESS disease sequences. The public reads were run again by TCRdb, first through fastp at Q25 and then through MiXCR, and only productive beta chains were kept. Rows matching on CDR3 protein sequence are summarized as one entry with the most common DNA and genes. It is TCRdb's table, rather than the study itself, that gives the V and J calls and clone size. Counted in this sample were tens of thousands of distinct CDR3 sequences; about 92% of them appeared once. About 0.51% of the sample lies in the top ten.

The CDR3, from cysteine to phenylalanine, totals 12 residues. Only the CDR3 region is kept as DNA, spanning 36 bases read in frame from base 1. V loses 1 base, J loses 9 bases, and the germline ends lie 9 bases apart. Looking up the germline V gene yields CDR1 MGHRA and CDR2 YSYEKL. The receptor was derived from a human donor with multiple sclerosis. The source material was CD8+ T cells from PBMCs. Rearrangement joined TRBV4-1 to TRBJ1-2, and TRBD1 may be the D gene, going by 6 matching bases. The base sequence is TGCGCCAGCAGCCAAGGGGACATTCGCTACACCTTC. Translation gives CASSQGDIRYTF.